This record concerns one T cell receptor (beta chain) sequence. This sample stems from a study of cytomegalovirus exposure and HLA in healthy donors. Trimming pared 2 bases from V and 3 bases from J, leaving 11 bases between. The CDR3 covers 14 residues. Germline V gene sequence: CDR1 MDHEN, CDR2 SYDVKM. 60 Vbeta and 13 Jbeta primers were used in PCR. Generated by immunoSEQ multiplex PCR, the TCRdb table keeps only in-frame clones and is missing some. The sample holds about 88,000 clones. This rearrangement joins TRBV28 to TRBJ2-7; D is undetermined. The sample comprised PBMCs. The sequence came from a girl aged 5 to 17 in good health and CMV-seropositive. DNA for the CDR3: TGTGCCAGCAGTTTACCCGGATCTTACTACGAGCAGTACGTC. It codes for CASSLPGSYYEQYV.